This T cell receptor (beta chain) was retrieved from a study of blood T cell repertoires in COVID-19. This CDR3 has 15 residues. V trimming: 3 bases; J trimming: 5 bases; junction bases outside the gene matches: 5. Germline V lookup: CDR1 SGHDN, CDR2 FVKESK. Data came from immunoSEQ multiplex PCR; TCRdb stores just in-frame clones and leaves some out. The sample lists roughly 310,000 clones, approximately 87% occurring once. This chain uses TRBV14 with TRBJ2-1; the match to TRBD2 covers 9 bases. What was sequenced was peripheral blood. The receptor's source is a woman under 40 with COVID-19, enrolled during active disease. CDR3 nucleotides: TGTGCCAGCAGCCACGGCGGGAGGGCGAACAATGAGCAGTTCTTC. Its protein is CASSHGGRANNEQFF.